Sequencing of this T cell receptor (beta chain) was carried out in a study of synovial regulatory T cells in juvenile arthritis. Method: immunoSEQ multiplex PCR; TCRdb's copy keeps in-frame clones and lacks some. The sample includes 9,000 to 10,000 clones. The CDR3 is made up of 12 amino acids. No DNA is given. Germline lookup yields CDR1 SQVTM and CDR2 ANQGSEA. The clonotype originates from a donor between 2 and 29 years old with juvenile idiopathic arthritis. The chain joins TRBV29-1 to TRBJ1-1; the D call of TRBD1 rests on TCRdb alone, since no DNA is present to check it. The sequencing input was Treg cells from blood. Sample subset: remaining (HLA-DR-negative) circulating blood Treg cells. CDR3 region: CSVVIGDTEAFF.